This TCR beta chain was recovered during a study of blood T cell repertoires in COVID-19. Using immunoSEQ multiplex PCR, the repertoire was profiled, and TCRdb retains in-frame clones only, with some absent. This table holds about 100,000 clones, around nine tenths found once. The CDR3 totals 12 residues. V dropped 2 bases and J dropped 1 base, with 2 bases sitting between them. Germline V gene sequence: CDR1 LGHNA, CDR2 YSLEER. Sequencing was performed on peripheral blood. The V call is TRBV4-3, the J call TRBJ1-2; D not certain. This TCR came from a human donor in a cohort sampled during active COVID-19. CDR3 in amino acids: CASSQHNYGYTF. The CDR3 region has the DNA TGCGCCAGCAGCCAACATAACTATGGCTACACCTTC.